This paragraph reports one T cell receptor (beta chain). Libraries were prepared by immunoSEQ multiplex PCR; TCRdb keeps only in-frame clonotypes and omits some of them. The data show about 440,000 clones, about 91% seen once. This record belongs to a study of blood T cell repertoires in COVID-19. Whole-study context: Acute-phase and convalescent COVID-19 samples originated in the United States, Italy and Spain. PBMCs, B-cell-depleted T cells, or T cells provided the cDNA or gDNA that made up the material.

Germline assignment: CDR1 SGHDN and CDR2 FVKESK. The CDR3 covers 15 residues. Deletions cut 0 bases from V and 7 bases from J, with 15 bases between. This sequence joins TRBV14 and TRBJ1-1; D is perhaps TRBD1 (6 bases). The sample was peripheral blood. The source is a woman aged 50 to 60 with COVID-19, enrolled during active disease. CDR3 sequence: CASSQDWGGASEAFF. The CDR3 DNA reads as TGTGCCAGCAGCCAAGATTGGGGGGGGGCGAGTGAAGCTTTCTTT.